The 14 T cell receptor beta chains presented below share a single source sample, sequenced in a study of human T cells and chemical hapten exposure. TCRdb analysed the RACE reads with MiXCR anew, one entry per CDR3 protein. The sample has about 96,000 distinct CDR3 sequences; 9% to 9.5% are singletons. Documented time point: patch test 2, 6 weeks after DPC sensitization. Treatment meaning: therapeutic diphenylcyclopropenone sensitization with weekly scalp DPC. The sequenced sample was whole blood, obtained in connection with sensitization to the hapten diphenylcyclopropenone (DPC). Receptors were obtained from a middle-aged woman with alopecia areata. Some clones in this sample may be carry-over from other donors' samples.

This clonotype was detected only a few times. The V and J genes are TRBV19 and TRBJ2-1, with 11 bases identical to TRBD2. The CDR3 consists of 20 residues. Germline V gives CDR1 LNHDA, CDR2 SQIVND (reference sequence). V shed 0 bases, J shed 1 base, and the junction held 11 bases outside the gene matches. For the CDR3, the DNA is TGTGCCAGTAGTATAGATATCAGGCCGGGACTAGCGGTTTCCTACAATGAGCAGTTCTTC. This gives the protein CASSIDIRPGLAVSYNEQFF.

This clonotype turned up a few times. V usage is TRBV7-3 and J usage is TRBJ2-3; D is unclear. CDR1 and CDR2 (germline): SGHTA, FQGTGA. The CDR3 runs 17 residues. The V gene lost 5 bases and the J gene lost 0 bases, with 18 bases spanning the gap. The CDR3 bases are TGTGCCAGCAGCGCACTGGGTGGCTTCACTAGCACAGATACGCAGTATTTT. The encoded protein is CASSALGGFTSTDTQYF.

The count of this clonotype is one. This chain uses TRBV25-1 with TRBJ1-6; perhaps TRBD1 as D (6 bases). The ends were cut back, 3 bases at V and 7 bases at J, with 16 bases in the middle. Germline V gene data show CDR1 as MGHDK and CDR2 as SYGVNS. CDR3 length: 16 amino acids. The CDR3 protein is CASSDRLNTGNSPLHF. DNA of the CDR3: TGTGCCAGCAGTGACCGCTTGAACACAGGGAATTCACCCCTCCACTTT.

Ten or more counts support this clonotype. The chain has TRBV5-6 and TRBJ2-2; D is perhaps TRBD1 (5 bases). The CDR3 spans 13 residues. Germline V gives CDR1 SGHDT, CDR2 YYEEEE. The V end lost 4 bases, the J end lost 8 bases, and 12 bases lay between the germline ends. The DNA for the CDR3 is TGTGCCAGCAGCCTAAAGGGGCCAGGGGAGCTGTTTTTT. Residues: CASSLKGPGELFF.

This clonotype occurred a few times. The chain couples TRBV7-2 to TRBJ2-3, with 7 bases aligning to TRBD2. CDR3 length: 16 residues. With 3 bases clipped from V and 2 bases from J, the junction kept 8 bases outside the gene matches. Germline lookup yields CDR1 SGHTA and CDR2 FQGNSA. The CDR3 DNA is TGTGCCAGCAGCTTTAGGTCAGCGGGGTACACAGATACGCAGTATTTT. The encoded protein is CASSFRSAGYTDTQYF.

At least ten counts were recorded for this clonotype. The V gene is TRBV27, the J gene TRBJ1-1; no clear D. The ends were cut back, 4 bases at V and 0 bases at J, with 12 bases in the middle. CDR1 and CDR2 (germline): MNHEY, SMNVEV (reference sequence). The CDR3 length is 15 residues. This CDR3 is CASSSWTGMNTEAFF. In nucleotides, the CDR3 is TGTGCCAGCAGTTCCTGGACGGGTATGAACACTGAAGCTTTCTTT.

The V gene is TRBV6-5, the J gene TRBJ1-1, with D unclear. Trimming took off 6 bases at V and 1 base at J, with 15 bases between the two ends. Looked up from germline, CDR1 is MNHEY and CDR2 is SVGAGI. The CDR3 has 15 residues. The CDR3 DNA follows: TGTGCCAGCAGCCGTCGCTTAACATCGAACACTGAAGCTTTCTTT. This codes for CASSRRLTSNTEAFF.

V usage is TRBV18 and J usage is TRBJ1-6; the D is unclear. CDR1 is KGHSH, CDR2 LQKENI, per germline. V gave up 1 base and J gave up 7 bases, with 11 bases separating them. The CDR3 spans 15 residues. CDR3 amino acids: CASSPRGRNNSPLHF. In DNA, the CDR3 is TGTGCCAGCTCACCACGAGGGCGGAACAATTCACCCCTCCACTTT. Together with reference TRBV18 and TRBJ1-6, the CDR3 gives the full variable domain: NAGVMQNPRHLVRRRGQEARLRCSPMKGHSHVYWYRQLPEEGLKFMVYLQKENIIDESGMPKERFSAEFPKEGPSILRIQQVVRGDSAAYFCASSPRGRNNSPLHFGNGTRLTVT.

This clonotype showed up many times. V is TRBV9 and J is TRBJ2-2; D gene ambiguous. CDR1 and CDR2 from the germline V gene are SGDLS and YYNGEE. V was cut by 0 bases and J by 7 bases, with 13 bases left in between. This CDR3 comprises 15 residues. CDR3: CASSVVESGGGELFF. The CDR3 DNA follows: TGTGCCAGCAGCGTAGTCGAGAGTGGTGGCGGGGAGCTGTTTTTT.

This clonotype was counted only a few times. The chain employs TRBV28 and TRBJ1-1; the match to TRBD1 covers 7 bases. CDR1 and CDR2 (germline): MDHEN, SYDVKM. V lost 10 bases to trimming and J lost 4 bases; unmatched junction nucleotides: 12. CDR3 length: 14 amino acids. The CDR3 is CAISLGGFGTEAFF. The CDR3 bases are TGTGCCATCTCTTTAGGGGGCTTTGGCACTGAAGCTTTCTTT. The full variable domain, in which reference TRBV28 and TRBJ1-1 provide the parts outside the CDR3, is DVKVTQSSRYLVKRTGEKVFLECVQDMDHENMFWYRQDPGLGLRLIYFSYDVKMKEKGDIPEGYSVSREKKERFSLILESASTNQTSMYLCAISLGGFGTEAFFGQGTRLTVV.

The chain uses TRBV18 and TRBJ2-1, with D perhaps TRBD1 (6 bases). Germline V gene data show CDR1 as KGHSH and CDR2 as LQKENI. Between the trimmed V and J ends, which lost 5 bases and 8 bases, there was a span of 25 bases. The length of the CDR3 is 17 residues. This CDR3 is CASSSDNRGGRRDEQFF. The DNA for the CDR3 is TGTGCCAGCTCATCTGATAACAGAGGGGGAAGGCGAGATGAGCAGTTCTTC.

This clonotype was counted many times. This chain links TRBV6-2 or TRBV6-3 with TRBJ1-1, with D perhaps TRBD1 (5 bases). V lost 2 bases to trimming and J lost 7 bases, with 11 bases between them. CDR3 length: 13 amino acids. Germline values: CDR1 MNHEY, CDR2 SVGEGT. The CDR3 DNA sequence: TGTGCCAGCAGTTACCGGGACCTCAGTGAAGCTTTCTTT. It translates to CASSYRDLSEAFF.

There are many counts of this clonotype. This sequence joins TRBV2 and TRBJ2-7, with D possibly TRBD2 on 6 matching bases. V was pared by 4 bases and J by 7 bases, with 14 bases between. The CDR3 consists of 13 residues. Germline assignment: CDR1 SNHLY and CDR2 FYNNEI. Here the CDR3 reads CASSGSSDLEQYF. In DNA form, the CDR3 reads TGTGCCAGCAGTGGTTCTAGCGACTTGGAGCAGTACTTC.

V gene TRBV29-1 combines with J gene TRBJ2-7, with D perhaps matching TRBD1 or TRBD2 (5 bases each). Germline CDR1 reads SQVTM; CDR2 reads ANQGSEA. V was pared by 4 bases and J by 3 bases, with 13 bases between. This CDR3 contains 13 residues. The CDR3 spells CSVVPGTDYEQYF. CDR3 bases: TGCAGCGTTGTGCCAGGGACCGACTACGAGCAGTACTTC.